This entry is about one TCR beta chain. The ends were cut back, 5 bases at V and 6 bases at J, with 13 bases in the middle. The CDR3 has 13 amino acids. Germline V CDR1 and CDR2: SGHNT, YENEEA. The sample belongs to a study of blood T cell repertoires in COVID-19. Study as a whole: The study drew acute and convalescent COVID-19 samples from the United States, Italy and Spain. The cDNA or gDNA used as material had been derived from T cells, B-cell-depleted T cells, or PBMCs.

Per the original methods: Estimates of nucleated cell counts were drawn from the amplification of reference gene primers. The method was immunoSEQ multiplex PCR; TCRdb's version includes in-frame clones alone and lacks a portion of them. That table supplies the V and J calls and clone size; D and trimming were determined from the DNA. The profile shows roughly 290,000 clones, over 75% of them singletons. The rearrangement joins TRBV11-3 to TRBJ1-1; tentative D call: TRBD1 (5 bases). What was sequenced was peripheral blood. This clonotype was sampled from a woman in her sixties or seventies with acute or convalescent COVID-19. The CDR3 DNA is TGTGCCAGCAGCCGCAGCAGGGAGGCTGAAGCTTTCTTT. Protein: CASSRSREAEAFF. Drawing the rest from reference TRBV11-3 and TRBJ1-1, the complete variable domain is EAGVVQSPRYKIIEKKQPVAFWCNPISGHNTLYWYLQNLGQGPELLIRYENEEAVDDSQLPKDRFSAERLKGVDSTLKIQPAELGDSAVYLCASSRSREAEAFFGQGTRLTVV.